The T cell receptor beta chain described here comes from a study of blood T cells in healthy people across ages. Extracted total RNA amounted to at least 6 micrograms for each sample. CDR1 SEHNR and CDR2 FQNEAQ come from the germline V gene (reference sequence). The CDR3 is 14 residues long. A second PCR of about 7 to 12 cycles used a sample-barcoded 5' primer and a J-beta primer mix. From the 5' RACE reads, TCRdb called clonotypes with MiXCR, one entry per CDR3 protein. This table has 500,000 to 600,000 distinct CDR3 sequences, 27% appearing once. The sample consisted of blood. The V call is TRBV7-9, the J call TRBJ2-1; D possibly matches TRBD1 or TRBD2 (5 bases each). Matching the DNA end better, TRBJ2-5 makes the J call doubtful. This receptor was taken from a woman in her seventies in good health. The CDR3 coding sequence is TGTGCCAGCAGCTCCCCGCGTTGGGGGGAGACCCAGTACTTC. Protein: CASSSPRWGETQYF.